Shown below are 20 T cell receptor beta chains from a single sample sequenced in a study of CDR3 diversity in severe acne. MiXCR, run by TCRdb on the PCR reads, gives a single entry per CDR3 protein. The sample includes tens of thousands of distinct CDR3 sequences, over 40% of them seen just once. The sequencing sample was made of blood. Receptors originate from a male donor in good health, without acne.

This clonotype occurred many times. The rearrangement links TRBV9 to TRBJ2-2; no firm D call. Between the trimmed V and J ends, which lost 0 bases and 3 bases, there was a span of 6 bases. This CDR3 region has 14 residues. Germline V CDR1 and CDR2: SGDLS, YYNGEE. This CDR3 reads CASSVGGDTGELFF. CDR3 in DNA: TGTGCCAGCAGCGTAGGTGGCGACACCGGGGAGCTGTTTTTT.

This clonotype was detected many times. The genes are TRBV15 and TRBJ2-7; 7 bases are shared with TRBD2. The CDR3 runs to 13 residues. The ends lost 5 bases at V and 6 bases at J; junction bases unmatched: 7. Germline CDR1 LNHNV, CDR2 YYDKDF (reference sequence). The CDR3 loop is CATSPRLASEQYF. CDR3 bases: TGTGCCACCAGCCCTCGACTAGCTTCCGAGCAGTACTTC.

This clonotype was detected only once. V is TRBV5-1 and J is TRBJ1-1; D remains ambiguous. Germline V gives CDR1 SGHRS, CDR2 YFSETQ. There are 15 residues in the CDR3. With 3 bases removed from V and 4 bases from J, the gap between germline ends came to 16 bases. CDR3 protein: CASSSAVGRSTEAFF. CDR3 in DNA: TGCGCCAGCAGCTCGGCAGTGGGCAGGTCCACTGAAGCTTTCTTT.

As DNA, the CDR3 is TGTGCCAGCAGTGATAGTGACGAGCAGTACTTC. Residues: CASSDSDEQYF. V and J are TRBV2 and TRBJ2-7; D unclear. CDR1 SNHLY and CDR2 FYNNEI come from the germline V gene. CDR3 length: 11 amino acids. V was pared by 3 bases and J by 5 bases, with 5 bases between. The full variable domain, its missing parts supplied by reference TRBV2 and TRBJ2-7, is EPEVTQTPSHQVTQMGQEVILRCVPISNHLYFYWYRQILGQKVEFLVSFYNNEISEKSEIFDDQFSVERPDGSNFTLKIRSTKLEDSAMYFCASSDSDEQYFGPGTRLTVT.

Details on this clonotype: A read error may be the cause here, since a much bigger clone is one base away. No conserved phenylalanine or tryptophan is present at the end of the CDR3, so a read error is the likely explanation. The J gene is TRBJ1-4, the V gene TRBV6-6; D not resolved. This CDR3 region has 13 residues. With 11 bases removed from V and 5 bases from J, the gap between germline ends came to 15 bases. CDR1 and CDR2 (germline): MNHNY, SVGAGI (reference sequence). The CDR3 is CACSREQNEKLFS. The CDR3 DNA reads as TGTGCCTGTTCCCGGGAACAGAATGAAAAACTGTTTTCT.

CDR3 amino acids: CASSLFPGTGSCRLHTDTQYF. The CDR3 nucleotides read TGTGCCAGCAGCCTATTCCCCGGGACAGGTTCTTGTCGGTTGCACACAGATACGCAGTATTTT. The chain combines TRBV7-6 with TRBJ2-3; the match to TRBD1 covers 8 bases. Germline V CDR1 and CDR2: SGHVS, FNYEAQ. This CDR3 has 21 residues. V shed 5 bases and J 2 bases; nucleotides not matched to a gene: 24.

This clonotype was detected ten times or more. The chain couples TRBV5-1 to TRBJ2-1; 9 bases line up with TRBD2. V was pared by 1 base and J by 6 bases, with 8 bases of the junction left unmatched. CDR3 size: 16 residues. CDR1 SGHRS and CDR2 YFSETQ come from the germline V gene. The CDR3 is CASSLFDAGGGNEQFF. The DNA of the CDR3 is TGCGCCAGCAGCTTGTTCGATGCGGGAGGGGGCAATGAGCAGTTCTTC.

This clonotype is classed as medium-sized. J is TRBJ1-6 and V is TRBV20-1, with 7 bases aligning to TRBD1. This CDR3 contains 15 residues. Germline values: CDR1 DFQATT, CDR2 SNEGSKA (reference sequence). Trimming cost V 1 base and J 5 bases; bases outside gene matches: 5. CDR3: CSARVQGRDNSPLHF. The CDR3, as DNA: TGCAGTGCTAGAGTACAGGGGAGGGATAATTCACCCCTCCACTTT.

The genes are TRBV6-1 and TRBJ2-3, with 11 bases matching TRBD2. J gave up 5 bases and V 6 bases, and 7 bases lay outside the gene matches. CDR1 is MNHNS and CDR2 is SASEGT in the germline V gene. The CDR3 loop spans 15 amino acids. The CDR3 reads CASSKLAGAVDTQYF. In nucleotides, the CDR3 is TGTGCCAGCAGCAAACTAGCGGGGGCTGTAGATACGCAGTATTTT.

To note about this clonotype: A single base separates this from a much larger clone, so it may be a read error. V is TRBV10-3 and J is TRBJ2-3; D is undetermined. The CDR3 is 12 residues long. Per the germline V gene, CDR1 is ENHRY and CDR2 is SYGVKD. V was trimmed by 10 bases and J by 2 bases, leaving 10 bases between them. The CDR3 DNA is TGTGCCAGGAGCTATTCCACAGATACGCAGTATTTT. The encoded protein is CARSYSTDTQYF.

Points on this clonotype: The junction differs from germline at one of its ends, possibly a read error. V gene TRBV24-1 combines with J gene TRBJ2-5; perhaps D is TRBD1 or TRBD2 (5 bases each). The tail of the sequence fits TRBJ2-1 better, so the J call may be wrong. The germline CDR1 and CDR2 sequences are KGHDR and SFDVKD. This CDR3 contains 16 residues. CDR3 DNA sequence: TGTGCCAGCAGTCCCGGGGCAGGCTCCCCCCCAGGGACCCAGTTCTTC. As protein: CASSPGAGSPPGTQFF.

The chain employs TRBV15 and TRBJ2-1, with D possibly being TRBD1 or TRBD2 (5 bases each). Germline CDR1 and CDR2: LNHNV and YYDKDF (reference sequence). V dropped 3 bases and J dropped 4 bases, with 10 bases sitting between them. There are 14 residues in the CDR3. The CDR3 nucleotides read TGTGCCACCAGCAGGAGGGCAGGGTACAATGAGCAGTTCTTC. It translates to CATSRRAGYNEQFF.

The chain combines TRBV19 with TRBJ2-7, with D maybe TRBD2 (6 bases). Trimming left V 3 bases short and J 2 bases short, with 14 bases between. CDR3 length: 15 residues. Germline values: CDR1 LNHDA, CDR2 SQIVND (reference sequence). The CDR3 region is CASSMPLATPYEQYF. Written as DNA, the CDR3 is TGTGCCAGTAGTATGCCCCTAGCGACTCCCTACGAGCAGTACTTC.

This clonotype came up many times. CDR3 coding DNA: TGTGCCAGCAGACCGCGTGGGGGCGAGAACACTGAAGCTTTCTTT. It specifies CASRPRGGENTEAFF. The genes are TRBV5-8 and TRBJ1-1; possible D gene TRBD1, 6 bases. The CDR3 contains 15 residues. The V and J ends lost 5 bases and 1 base respectively, with 15 bases between them. Germline lookup yields CDR1 SGHTS and CDR2 YDEGEE.

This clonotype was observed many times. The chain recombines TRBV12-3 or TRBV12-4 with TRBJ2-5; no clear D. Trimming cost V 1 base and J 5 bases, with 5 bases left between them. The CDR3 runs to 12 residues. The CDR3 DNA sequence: TGTGCCAGCAGTTTAGAGAGGGAGACCCAGTACTTC. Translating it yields CASSLERETQYF.

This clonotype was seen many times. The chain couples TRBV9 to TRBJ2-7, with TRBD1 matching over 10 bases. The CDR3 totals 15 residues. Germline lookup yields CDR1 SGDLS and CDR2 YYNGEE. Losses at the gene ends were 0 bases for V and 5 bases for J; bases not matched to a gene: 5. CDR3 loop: CASSVGGTGAHEQYF. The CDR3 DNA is TGTGCCAGCAGCGTAGGAGGGACAGGGGCCCACGAGCAGTACTTC.

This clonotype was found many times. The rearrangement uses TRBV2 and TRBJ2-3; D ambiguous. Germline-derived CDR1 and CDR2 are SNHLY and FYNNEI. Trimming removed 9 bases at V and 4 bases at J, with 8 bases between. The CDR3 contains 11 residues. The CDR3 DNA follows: TGTGCCAGTTCCCTTCCAGATACGCAGTATTTT. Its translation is CASSLPDTQYF.

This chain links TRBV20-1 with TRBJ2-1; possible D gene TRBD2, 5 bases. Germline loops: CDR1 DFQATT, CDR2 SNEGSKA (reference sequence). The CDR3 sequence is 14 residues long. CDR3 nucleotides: TGCAGCGCTGACCGGGAAAGCTCCTACAATGAGCAGTTCTTC. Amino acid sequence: CSADRESSYNEQFF.

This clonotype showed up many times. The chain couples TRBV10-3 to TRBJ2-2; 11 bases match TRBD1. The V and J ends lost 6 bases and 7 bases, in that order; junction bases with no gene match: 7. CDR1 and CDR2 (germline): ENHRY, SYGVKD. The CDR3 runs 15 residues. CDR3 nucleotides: TGTGCCATCAGCTGGACAGGGGGCGCGAACGGGGAGCTGTTTTTT. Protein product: CAISWTGGANGELFF.

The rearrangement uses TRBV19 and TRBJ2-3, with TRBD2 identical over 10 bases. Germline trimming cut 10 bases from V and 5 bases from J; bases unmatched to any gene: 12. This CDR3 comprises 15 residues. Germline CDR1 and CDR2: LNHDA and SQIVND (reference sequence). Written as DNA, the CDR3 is TGTGCCACCGCCCCCGGTAGCGGGAGGTTAGATACGCAGTATTTT. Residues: CATAPGSGRLDTQYF.